This T cell receptor beta chain was observed in a study of read filtering for tumor transcriptome and immune sequencing (dated by TCRdb to about 2020). Context from the whole study: The cohort consisted of approximately 17 male and approximately 14 female patients, with a mean age of approximately 66 years and an age range of roughly 40 to 85. By revised international staging, roughly eight patients were R-ISS I, approximately 15 were R-ISS II and roughly seven were R-ISS III. After DNase treatment, whole-transcriptome libraries were prepared using the TruSeq RNA Access Library Prep Kit. TCR-region mapped reads per sample ranged from about 4.05 to 11 million with IR-seq versus only roughly 85 to 1,300 with RNA-seq. Using the same bone marrow samples, the study compared TCR repertoires obtained by targeted immune repertoire sequencing with those obtained by bulk whole-transcriptome sequencing. A main aim was a read-filtering strategy for immune repertoire data, specifically whether clonotypes supported by a single read should be removed.

This clonotype was recorded at least ten times. It has no known antigen specificity. No base quality values were provided; no much bigger clone lies one nucleotide off. Starting from roughly 440 ng RNA, TCR libraries were constructed with the Immunoverse kit using molecular barcoded adaptors that cover the alpha/delta and beta/gamma chains. TCR library preparation used the same RNA that was used for transcriptome sequencing. TCR libraries were sequenced on an Illumina HiSeq 4000 with 2 x 150 cycles. Per the authors' processing: TCR reads were aligned to human V, D, J and C references and assembled into CDR3 clonotypes with MiXCR, including quality filtering and error correction. The tcR package in R was used to analyze clonotype counts and gene usage diversity. For inspection of raw mapping reads, RNA-seq reads were mapped by STAR aligner version 2.5.3a onto GRCh37 of the human genome. To test how sequencing depth affected the clonotypes detected, IR-seq fastq files were randomly downsampled with Seqtk 1.3. Starting from the raw public reads, TCRdb applied fastp trimming at Q25, assembled clones with MiXCR and retained in-frame beta chains. Entries are consolidated by CDR3 protein sequence, retaining the most common genes and DNA. These V and J calls are TCRdb output, not the study's own analysis. Present in this sample are more than 100,000 distinct CDR3 sequences, 13% of which were seen just once. In total, the top ten clones hold 8.4% of the sample.

Trimming accounts for 5 bases at V and 10 bases at J, while the number of junction bases matched to no gene is 7. From the germline V gene, CDR1 is SGHTA and CDR2 is FQGTGA. Including the terminal cysteine and phenylalanine, the CDR3 comprises 15 residues. The entry retains the CDR3 DNA only, 45 bases that are in frame from base 1. Every patient had bone marrow sampled at the time of active disease. Bone marrow mononuclear cells were isolated by Ficoll-Hypaque density gradient centrifugation. Myeloma plasma cells were removed and CD138-negative cells were collected by negative selection after labeling with CD138 magnetic microbeads on a MACS separator. The purity of the isolated cells was checked by flow cytometry with CD138 antibodies on an Attune NxT. Total RNA was extracted using TRIzol reagent and was quantified on a NanoDrop spectrophotometer. For each patient, paired RNA-seq and IR-seq were run on the CD138-negative bone marrow sample from that patient.

Points the paper makes about the study in general: Rather than purified T cells, the sorted CD138-negative fraction was a mixed bone marrow immune population. In IR-seq, single-read clonotypes were around four fifths of clonotypes but around 3.2% of total reads; in RNA-seq they were 74.6% of clonotypes and less than 45% of reads. Removing single-read clonotypes increased the correlation between IR-seq and RNA-seq shared clonotype proportions. IR-seq captured clonotypes at much higher depth and more reliably than RNA-seq, and smaller IR-seq throughput sufficed to identify most shared clonotypes.

The sequenced material came from a population of CD138-negative cells sorted from bone marrow. Read against the paper, the sample's cell subset or site label means: bone marrow mononuclear cells depleted of CD138+ plasma/myeloma cells by negative magnetic selection. This chain is built from TRBV7-3 and TRBJ2-1, with 14 bases matching TRBD2. The origin of this receptor is a donor at least 40 years old with multiple myeloma. The CDR3: CASSPTSGRAHEQFF. The DNA sequence is as follows: TGTGCCAGCAGCCCGACTAGCGGGAGGGCCCACGAGCAGTTCTTC.